The text below deals with one TCR beta chain. Its antigen is currently unknown. The same CDR3 can be traced to other DNA sequences in this sample. This sample is drawn from a study of shared clonotypes between healthy human individuals. Study results and caveats: Compared with clonotypes that all four donors shared, non-shared clonotypes had lower generation probabilities.

Naive-designated CD8 cells lacked CD45RO, were positively enriched for CCR7, and omitted terminally differentiated effector memory CD45RA+ cells. The germline gives CDR1 SGHRS, CDR2 YFSETQ. The CDR3 loop spans 13 amino acids. J was trimmed by 7 bases and V by 2 bases; bases with no gene match: 4. Sorted-subset replicate PCR reactions contained roughly 200 ng DNA, corresponding to tens of thousands of T cell genomes. The method was immunoSEQ multiplex PCR; TCRdb's version includes in-frame clones alone and lacks a portion of them. This sample has about 2.1 million clones; roughly 93% occur once, and the top ten carry roughly 1.7%.

This TCR derives from a man aged 18 to 30 in good health. Some clones in this sample may be carry-over from other donors' samples. The sequenced sample was naive CD8+ T cells from PBMCs. The V gene is TRBV5-1, the J gene TRBJ2-7, with 9 nucleotides matching TRBD1. CDR3 in DNA: TGCGCCAGCAGCTTACAGGGGGCTAATGAGCAGTACTTC. Translated: CASSLQGANEQYF.